This is a list of T cell receptor beta chains from one sample in a study of CD8 T cells in ankylosing spondylitis. TCRdb passed the 5' RACE reads through MiXCR, listing each CDR3 protein once. The sample lists some 42,000 distinct CDR3 sequences, about 2.5% occurring once. The sequenced material came from blood, either unsorted or a sorted T cell fraction (not recorded which). These receptors all come from a male donor with ankylosing spondylitis or in good health (not recorded which). The CDR3 runs from the conserved cysteine through the conserved F or W. D genes are given only for firm matches. Rows give clone size only sometimes, using once, few, many, or a class for an expanded clone.

d_call	v_call	cdr3_length	j_call	clone_size	cdr3_aa	cdr3_nt
TRBD2	TRBV5-1	11	TRBJ2-7	many	CASSPHPGGYF	TGCGCCAGCAGCCCACATCCGGGGGGGTACTTC
-	TRBV9	14	TRBJ2-3	many	CASSLDLSTDTQYF	TGTGCCAGCAGCTTGGACCTTAGCACAGATACGCAGTATTTT
TRBD2	TRBV9	15	TRBJ2-1	many	CASSAGTSGRNEQFF	TGTGCCAGCAGCGCCGGGACTAGCGGGAGAAATGAGCAGTTCTTC
-	TRBV9	16	TRBJ2-3	many	CASSVVPGLVTDTQYF	TGTGCCAGCAGCGTAGTCCCCGGGCTAGTCACAGATACGCAGTATTTT
TRBD1	TRBV9	16	TRBJ2-7	many	CASSPHTGTGGDEQYF	TGTGCCAGCAGCCCCCACACCGGGACAGGGGGCGACGAGCAGTACTTC
TRBD1	TRBV9	15	TRBJ2-5	many	CASSVRQGVGGTQYF	TGTGCCAGCAGCGTGAGACAGGGGGTAGGAGGGACCCAGTACTTC
-	TRBV9	14	TRBJ2-7	many	CASSVGGLNYEQYF	TGTGCCAGCAGCGTAGGTGGATTGAACTACGAGCAGTACTTC
TRBD2	TRBV9	16	TRBJ2-2	many	CASSPRTSATTGELFF	TGTGCCAGCAGCCCTCGGACTAGCGCAACCACCGGGGAGCTGTTTTTT
-	TRBV9	17	TRBJ2-3	many	CASSVAGALGARDTQYF	TGTGCCAGCAGCGTAGCTGGTGCACTGGGAGCACGGGATACGCAGTATTTT
-	TRBV9	13	TRBJ2-4	many	CASSVGPANIQYF	TGTGCCAGCAGCGTGGGGCCCGCAAACATTCAGTACTTC
-	TRBV21-1	16	TRBJ2-6	many	CASSKDPSSGANVLTF	TGTGCCAGCAGCAAAGATCCGAGCTCTGGGGCCAACGTCCTGACTTTC
TRBD2	TRBV9	17	TRBJ2-3	many	CASSKPGLAVGADTQYF	TGTGCCAGCAGCAAACCGGGACTAGCGGTTGGGGCAGATACGCAGTATTTT
TRBD1	TRBV9	14	TRBJ2-6	-	CASSDRGAANVLTF	TGTGCCAGCAGCGACAGGGGGGCGGCCAACGTCCTGACTTTC
-	TRBV9	15	TRBJ2-2	many	CASSVGVTNTGELFF	TGTGCCAGCAGCGTAGGCGTCACCAACACCGGGGAGCTGTTTTTT
-	TRBV9	17	TRBJ1-1	many	CASSPEIGGRVVTEAFF	TGTGCCAGCAGCCCAGAGATCGGGGGTAGGGTAGTAACTGAAGCTTTCTTT
TRBD1	TRBV9	16	TRBJ2-2	many	CASSVLDRAHTGELFF	TGTGCCAGCAGCGTCCTAGACAGGGCCCACACCGGGGAGCTGTTTTTT
TRBD2	TRBV9	17	TRBJ2-1	many	CASTTVAGGSSYNEQFF	TGTGCCAGCACCACGGTAGCGGGAGGCTCATCCTACAATGAGCAGTTCTTC
-	TRBV9	15	TRBJ2-2	many	CASSVGPPNTGELFF	TGTGCCAGCAGCGTGGGGCCACCGAACACCGGGGAGCTGTTTTTT
TRBD1	TRBV9	15	TRBJ2-6	few	CASNPRGTGANVLTF	TGTGCCAGCAACCCCAGGGGGACCGGGGCCAACGTCCTGACTTTC
TRBD2	TRBV9	16	TRBJ2-7	-	CASSVGAGGVVDEQYF	TGTGCCAGCAGCGTAGGGGCGGGGGGAGTAGTTGACGAGCAGTACTTC
-	TRBV9	15	TRBJ2-5	many	CASSAGTPDQETQYF	TGTGCCAGCAGCGCCGGGACACCCGACCAAGAGACCCAGTACTTC
TRBD1	TRBV9	14	TRBJ2-7	many	CASSVTTGAYEQYF	TGTGCCAGCAGCGTAACCACAGGGGCCTACGAGCAGTACTTC
-	TRBV9	15	TRBJ2-7	many	CASSVAGDSSYEQYF	TGTGCCAGCAGCGTAGCAGGGGATAGTTCCTACGAGCAGTACTTC
-	TRBV9	14	TRBJ2-7	many	CASSEGPRTYEQYF	TGTGCCAGCAGCGAGGGCCCGCGAACCTACGAGCAGTACTTC
TRBD2	TRBV9	16	TRBJ2-1	-	CASSPRLAGIINEQFF	TGTGCCAGCAGCCCCCGACTAGCGGGAATCATAAATGAGCAGTTCTTC
TRBD2	TRBV9	16	TRBJ2-5	few	CASSPRLAGAQETQYF	TGTGCCAGCAGCCCCCGACTAGCGGGAGCGCAGGAGACCCAGTACTTC
-	TRBV9	16	TRBJ2-5	many	CASSVSAGLSQETQYF	TGTGCCAGCAGCGTTTCGGCGGGACTGTCCCAAGAGACCCAGTACTTC
-	TRBV9	15	TRBJ1-6	many	CASSVEGGLNSPLHF	TGTGCCAGCAGCGTAGAGGGCGGACTTAATTCACCCCTCCACTTT
TRBD1	TRBV9	14	TRBJ1-5	many	CASSRDRGDQPQHF	TGTGCCAGCAGTAGGGACAGGGGGGATCAGCCCCAGCATTTT
-	TRBV9	14	TRBJ2-3	many	CASSRGLSTDTQYF	TGTGCCAGCAGCCGGGGACTGAGCACAGATACGCAGTATTTT
TRBD2	TRBV9	15	TRBJ2-3	many	CASSALGGSADTQYF	TGTGCCAGCAGCGCCCTGGGGGGGTCGGCAGATACGCAGTATTTT
TRBD2	TRBV9	16	TRBJ2-2	-	CASSPSGREHAGELFF	TGTGCCAGCAGCCCTAGCGGGAGAGAGCATGCCGGGGAGCTGTTTTTT
TRBD2	TRBV9	13	TRBJ2-5	many	CASSETGGKTQYF	TGTGCCAGCAGCGAGACGGGGGGGAAGACCCAGTACTTC